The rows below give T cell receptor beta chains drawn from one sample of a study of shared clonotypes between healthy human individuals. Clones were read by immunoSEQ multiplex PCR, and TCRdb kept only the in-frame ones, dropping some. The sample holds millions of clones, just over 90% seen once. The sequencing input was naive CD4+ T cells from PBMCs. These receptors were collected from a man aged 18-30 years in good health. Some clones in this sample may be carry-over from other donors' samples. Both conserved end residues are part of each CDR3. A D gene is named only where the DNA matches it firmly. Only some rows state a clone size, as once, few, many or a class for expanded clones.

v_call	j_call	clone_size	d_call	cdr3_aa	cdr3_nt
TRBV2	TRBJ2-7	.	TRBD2	CASSERERTSLSYEQYF	TGTGCCAGCAGTGAACGAGAAAGGACTAGCCTCTCCTACGAGCAGTACTTC
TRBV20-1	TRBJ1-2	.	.	CSAYTAGNTF	TGCAGTGCTTACACAGCAGGTAACACCTTC
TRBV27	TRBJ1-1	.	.	CASSFSTGLNTEAFF	TGTGCCAGCAGTTTTTCGACAGGTCTGAACACTGAAGCTTTCTTT
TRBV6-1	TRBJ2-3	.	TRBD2	CASCPGLADTQYF	TGTGCCAGCTGTCCGGGACTAGCGGATACGCAGTATTTT
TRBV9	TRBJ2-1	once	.	CASSPGGSYNEQFF	TGTGCCAGCAGCCCTGGGGGTTCCTACAATGAGCAGTTCTTC
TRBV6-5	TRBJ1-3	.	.	CASSYSRQSGNTIYF	TGTGCCAGCAGTTATAGCCGACAGTCTGGAAACACCATATATTTT
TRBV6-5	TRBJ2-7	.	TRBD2	CASSLAGLLWEQYF	TGTGCCAGCAGCTTAGCGGGACTCCTCTGGGAGCAGTACTTC
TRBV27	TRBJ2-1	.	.	CASTLTGRDNEQFF	TGTGCCAGCACCCTGACAGGTAGAGACAATGAGCAGTTCTTC
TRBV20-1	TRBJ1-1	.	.	CSHALNTEAFF	TGCAGTCACGCGTTGAACACTGAAGCTTTCTTT
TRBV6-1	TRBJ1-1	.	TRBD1	CATRQGPTSDTEAFF	TGTGCCACAAGACAGGGGCCAACTTCGGACACTGAAGCTTTCTTT
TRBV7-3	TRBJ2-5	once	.	CASSFGLGGQETQYF	TGTGCCAGCAGCTTTGGACTGGGGGGCCAAGAGACCCAGTACTTC
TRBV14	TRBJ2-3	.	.	CASSQDSGDTQYF	TGTGCCAGCAGCCAAGATTCGGGCGATACGCAGTATTTT
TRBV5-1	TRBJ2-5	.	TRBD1	CASSSATGGETQYF	TGCGCCAGCAGCTCAGCCACAGGGGGCGAGACCCAGTACTTC
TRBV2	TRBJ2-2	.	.	CASAGDAELFF	TGTGCCAGCGCTGGGGATGCGGAGCTGTTTTTT
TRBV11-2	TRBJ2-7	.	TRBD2	CASSLGWAGVPEQYF	TGTGCCAGCAGCTTAGGATGGGCGGGAGTTCCCGAGCAGTACTTC
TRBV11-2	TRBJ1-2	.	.	CASSLEGELYYGYTF	TGTGCCAGCAGCTTAGAGGGGGAACTTTACTATGGCTACACCTTC
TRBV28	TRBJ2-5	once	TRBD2	CASFGLAGGETQYF	TGTGCCAGCTTTGGACTAGCGGGAGGGGAGACCCAGTACTTC
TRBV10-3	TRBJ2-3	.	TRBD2	CAISELAPTDTQYF	TGTGCCATCAGTGAACTAGCGCCCACAGATACGCAGTATTTT
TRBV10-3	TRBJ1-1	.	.	CAITARGQENTEAFF	TGTGCCATCACCGCCCGAGGGCAGGAGAACACTGAAGCTTTCTTT
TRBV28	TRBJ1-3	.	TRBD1	CASSRTGSSGNTIYF	TGTGCCAGCAGTCGGACAGGGAGCTCAGGAAACACCATATATTTT
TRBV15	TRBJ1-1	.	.	CATSRVPLRQPGTEAFF	TGTGCCACCAGCAGAGTGCCGCTTCGACAGCCCGGGACTGAAGCTTTCTTT
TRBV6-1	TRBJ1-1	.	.	CASSEQGRVEAFF	TGTGCCAGCAGTGAACAGGGTCGAGTTGAAGCTTTCTTT
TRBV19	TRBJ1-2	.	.	CASRPGPTNYGYTF	TGTGCCAGTCGTCCGGGACCTACTAACTATGGCTACACCTTC
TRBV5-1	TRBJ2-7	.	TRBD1	CASSGGTGVSYEQYF	TGCGCCAGCAGCGGAGGGACAGGGGTATCCTACGAGCAGTACTTC
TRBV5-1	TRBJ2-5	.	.	CASSLAASQETQYF	TGCGCCAGCAGCTTGGCGGCCAGTCAAGAGACCCAGTACTTC
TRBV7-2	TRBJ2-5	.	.	CASSFYETQYF	TGTGCCAGCAGCTTTTATGAGACCCAGTACTTC
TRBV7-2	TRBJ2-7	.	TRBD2	CASSFIAGGSSYEQYF	TGTGCCAGCAGCTTCATAGCGGGAGGGAGCTCCTACGAGCAGTACTTC
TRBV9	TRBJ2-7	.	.	CASSVEDSLGYEQYF	TGTGCCAGCAGCGTCGAGGACAGCCTGGGGTACGAGCAGTACTTC
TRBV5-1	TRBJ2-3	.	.	CASSLWPDTQYF	TGCGCCAGCAGCTTGTGGCCGGATACGCAGTATTTT
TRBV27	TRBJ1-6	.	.	CASSFIGKVSPLHF	TGTGCCAGCAGTTTCATTGGGAAAGTTTCACCCCTCCACTTT
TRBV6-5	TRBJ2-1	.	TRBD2	CASSRLAGGDEQFF	TGTGCCAGCAGCCGACTAGCGGGAGGCGATGAGCAGTTCTTC